This T cell receptor (beta chain) was recorded in a study of control samples from healthy donors and cancer patients (dated by TCRdb to 2018 to 2020). Comment on this clone: Its antigen is currently not known. Base-call qualities are not available, and no considerably larger clone is one nucleotide away.

Libraries were made using the immunoSEQ multiplex PCR assay. In TCRdb, the immuneACCESS table is reduced to in-frame sequences with V and J assigned. These tables do not hold every clone; where another copy was compared, an unresolved V gene accounts for under half, and the others remain unexplained. The sample table holds under 200,000 clones, of which around 91% were seen once. In total, the top ten clones hold over 1.2% of the sample. V is pruned by 2 bases and J by 5 bases, leaving 11 bases of the junction without a gene match. The cysteine opens and the phenylalanine closes a CDR3 of 16 amino acids. The CDR3 DNA has 48 bases and is translated from base 1. CDR1 and CDR2 are drawn from the germline V gene (reference sequence): MNHNY, SVGAGI.

This chain joins TRBV6-6 to TRBJ1-2, and TRBD1 aligns with 7 junction nucleotides. The clonotype originates from a woman in her twenties or thirties in good health. Sample: blood. CDR3 protein: CASSYGTVSRDYGYTF. Here is the DNA: TGTGCCAGCAGTTACGGGACAGTGTCGAGGGATTATGGCTACACCTTC.